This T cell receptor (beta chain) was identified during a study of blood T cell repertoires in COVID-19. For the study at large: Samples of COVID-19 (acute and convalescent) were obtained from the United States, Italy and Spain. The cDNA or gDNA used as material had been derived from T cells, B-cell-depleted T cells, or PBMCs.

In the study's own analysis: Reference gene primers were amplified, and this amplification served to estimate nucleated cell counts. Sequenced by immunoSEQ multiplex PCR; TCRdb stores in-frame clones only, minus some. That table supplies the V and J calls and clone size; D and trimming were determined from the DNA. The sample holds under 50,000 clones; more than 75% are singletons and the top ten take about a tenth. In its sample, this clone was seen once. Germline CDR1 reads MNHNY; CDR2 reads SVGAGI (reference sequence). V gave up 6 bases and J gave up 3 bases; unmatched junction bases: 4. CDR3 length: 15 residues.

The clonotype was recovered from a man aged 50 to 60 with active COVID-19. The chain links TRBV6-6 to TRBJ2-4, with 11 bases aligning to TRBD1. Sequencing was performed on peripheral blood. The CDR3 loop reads CASRDRGLDKNIQYF. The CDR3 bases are TGTGCCAGCAGGGACAGGGGGCTTGACAAAAACATTCAGTACTTC.